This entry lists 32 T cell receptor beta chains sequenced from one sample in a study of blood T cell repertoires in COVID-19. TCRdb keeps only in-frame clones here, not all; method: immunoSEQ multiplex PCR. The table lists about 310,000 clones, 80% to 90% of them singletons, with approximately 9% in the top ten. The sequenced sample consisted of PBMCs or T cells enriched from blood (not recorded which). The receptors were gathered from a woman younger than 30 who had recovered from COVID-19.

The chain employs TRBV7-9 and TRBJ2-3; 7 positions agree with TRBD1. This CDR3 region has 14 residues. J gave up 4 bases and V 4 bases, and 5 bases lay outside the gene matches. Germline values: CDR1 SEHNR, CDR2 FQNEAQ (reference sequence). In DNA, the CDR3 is TGTGCCAGCAGCTCAGACAGGGAAGCAGATACGCAGTATTTT. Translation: CASSSDREADTQYF.

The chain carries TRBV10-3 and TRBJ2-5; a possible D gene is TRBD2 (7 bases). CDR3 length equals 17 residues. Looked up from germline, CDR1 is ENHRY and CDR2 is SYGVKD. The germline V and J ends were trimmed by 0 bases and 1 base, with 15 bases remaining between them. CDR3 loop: CAISESLVGGGQETQYF. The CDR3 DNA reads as TGTGCCATCAGTGAGTCGTTGGTAGGGGGGGGCCAAGAGACCCAGTACTTC.

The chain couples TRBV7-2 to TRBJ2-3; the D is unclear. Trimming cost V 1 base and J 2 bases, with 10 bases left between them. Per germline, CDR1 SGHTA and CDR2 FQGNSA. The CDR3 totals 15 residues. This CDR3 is CASSLVADSTDTQYF. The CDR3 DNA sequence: TGTGCCAGCAGCTTAGTTGCAGACTCCACAGATACGCAGTATTTT.

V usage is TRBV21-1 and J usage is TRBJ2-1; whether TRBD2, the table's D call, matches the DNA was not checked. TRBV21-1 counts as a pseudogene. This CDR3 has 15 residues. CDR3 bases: TGTGCCAGCAGCAAGGAGCAATTGGCCTACAATGAGCAGTTCTTC. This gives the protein CASSKEQLAYNEQFF.

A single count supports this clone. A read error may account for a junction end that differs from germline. For the CDR3, the DNA is TGTGCCAGCAGCCAAGTAGGAGGGTTTATCTCCTCCGAGCAGTACTTC. This codes for CASSQVGGFISSEQYF. The V and J genes are TRBV3-1 (or the pseudogene TRBV3-2) and TRBJ2-7; tentatively, D is TRBD2 (6 bases). The CDR3 length is 16 residues. CDR1 is LGHDT, CDR2 YNNKEL, per germline (reference sequence).

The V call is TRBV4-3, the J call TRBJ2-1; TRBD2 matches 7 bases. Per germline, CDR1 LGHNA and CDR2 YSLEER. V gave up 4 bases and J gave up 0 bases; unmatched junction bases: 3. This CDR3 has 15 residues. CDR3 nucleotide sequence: TGCGCCAGCAGCCCGTGGGGGGGCTCCTACAATGAGCAGTTCTTC. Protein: CASSPWGGSYNEQFF.

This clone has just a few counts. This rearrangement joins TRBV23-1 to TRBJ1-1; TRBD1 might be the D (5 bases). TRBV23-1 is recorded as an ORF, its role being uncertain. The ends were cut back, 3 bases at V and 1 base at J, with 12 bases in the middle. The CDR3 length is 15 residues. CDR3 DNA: TGCGCCAGCAGTCACCCAGACAGAGGGAACACTGAAGCTTTCTTT. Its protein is CASSHPDRGNTEAFF.

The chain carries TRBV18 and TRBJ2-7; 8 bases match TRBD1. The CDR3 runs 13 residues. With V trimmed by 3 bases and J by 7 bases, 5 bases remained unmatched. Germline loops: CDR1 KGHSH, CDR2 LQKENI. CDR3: CASSPTGVGEQYF. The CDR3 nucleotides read TGTGCCAGCTCACCGACAGGGGTGGGAGAGCAGTACTTC.

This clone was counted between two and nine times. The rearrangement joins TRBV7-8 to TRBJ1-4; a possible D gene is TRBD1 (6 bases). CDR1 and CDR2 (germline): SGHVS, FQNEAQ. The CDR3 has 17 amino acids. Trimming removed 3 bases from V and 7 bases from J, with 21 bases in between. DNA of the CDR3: TGTGCCAGCAGCTTTATCGTAGGCAGGGGCGGCGGTGAAAAACTGTTTTTT. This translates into CASSFIVGRGGGEKLFF.

As DNA, the CDR3 is TGTGCCAGCAGCTCTCAGGGGAACACTGAAGCTTTCTTT. It yields the protein CASSSQGNTEAFF. V is TRBV7-8 and J is TRBJ1-1; possibly TRBD1 for D (5 bases). This CDR3 has 13 residues. Germline CDR1 and CDR2: SGHVS and FQNEAQ. The germline V and J ends were trimmed by 4 bases and 1 base, with 7 bases remaining between them.

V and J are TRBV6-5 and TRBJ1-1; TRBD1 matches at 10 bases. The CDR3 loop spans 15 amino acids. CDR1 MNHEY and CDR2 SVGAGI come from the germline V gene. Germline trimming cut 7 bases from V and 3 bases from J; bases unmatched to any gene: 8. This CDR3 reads CASIPTGQGYTEAFF. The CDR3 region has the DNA TGTGCCAGCATTCCTACGGGACAGGGGTACACTGAAGCTTTCTTT.

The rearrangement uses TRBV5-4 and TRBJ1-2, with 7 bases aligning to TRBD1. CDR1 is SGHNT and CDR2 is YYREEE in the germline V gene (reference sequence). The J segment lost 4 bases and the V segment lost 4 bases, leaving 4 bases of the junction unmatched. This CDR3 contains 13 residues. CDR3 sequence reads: CASSLTGIYGYTF. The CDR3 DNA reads TGTGCCAGCAGCCTGACAGGGATCTATGGCTACACCTTC.

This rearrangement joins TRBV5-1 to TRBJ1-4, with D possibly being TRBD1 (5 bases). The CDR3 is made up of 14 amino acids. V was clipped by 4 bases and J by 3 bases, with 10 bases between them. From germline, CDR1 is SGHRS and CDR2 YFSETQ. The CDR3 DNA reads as TGCGCCAGCAGCCCCAGGGATTCTAATGAAAAACTGTTTTTT. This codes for CASSPRDSNEKLFF.

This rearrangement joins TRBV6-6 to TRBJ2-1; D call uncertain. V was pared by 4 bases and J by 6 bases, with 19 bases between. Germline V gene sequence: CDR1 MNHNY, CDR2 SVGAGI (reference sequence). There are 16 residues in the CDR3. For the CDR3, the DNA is TGTGCCAGCAGTTTCCTCGCAGGCCCAATTGTCAATGAGCAGTTCTTC. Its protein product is CASSFLAGPIVNEQFF.

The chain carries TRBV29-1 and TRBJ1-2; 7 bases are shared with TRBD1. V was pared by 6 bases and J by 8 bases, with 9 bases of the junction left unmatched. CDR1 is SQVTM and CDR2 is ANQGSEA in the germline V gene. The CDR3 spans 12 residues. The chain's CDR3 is CSVQQTGPGYTF. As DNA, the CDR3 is TGCAGCGTCCAACAGACAGGGCCCGGCTACACCTTC.

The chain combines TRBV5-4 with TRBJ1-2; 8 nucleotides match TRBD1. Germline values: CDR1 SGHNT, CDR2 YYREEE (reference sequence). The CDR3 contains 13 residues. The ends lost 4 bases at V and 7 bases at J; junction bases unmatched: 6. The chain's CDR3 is CASSGPGTGGYTF. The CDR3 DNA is TGTGCCAGCAGCGGCCCCGGGACAGGTGGCTACACCTTC.

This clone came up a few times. The CDR3 loop is CASSPRGGLEREQYF. The CDR3 DNA is TGTGCCAGCAGCCCTAGAGGGGGACTAGAGCGCGAGCAGTACTTC. The V gene is TRBV7-9, the J gene TRBJ2-7, with TRBD2 matching 8 bases. The V gene's germline CDR1 is SEHNR and CDR2 FQNEAQ (reference sequence). CDR3 length equals 15 residues. V gave up 5 bases and J gave up 6 bases; unmatched junction bases: 12.

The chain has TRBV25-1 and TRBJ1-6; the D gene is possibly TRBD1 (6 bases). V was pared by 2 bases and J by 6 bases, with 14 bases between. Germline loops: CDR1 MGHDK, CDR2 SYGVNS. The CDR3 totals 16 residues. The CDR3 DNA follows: TGTGCCAGCAGTGAACACACAGGGAATGCTAATTCACCCCTCCACTTT. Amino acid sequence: CASSEHTGNANSPLHF.

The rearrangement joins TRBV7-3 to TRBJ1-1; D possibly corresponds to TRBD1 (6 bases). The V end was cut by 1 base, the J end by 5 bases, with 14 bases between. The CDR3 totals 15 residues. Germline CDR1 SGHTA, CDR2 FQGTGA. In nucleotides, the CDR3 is TGTGCCAGCAGCTTAATGTCCGGGGGGCCAACTGAAGCTTTCTTT. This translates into CASSLMSGGPTEAFF. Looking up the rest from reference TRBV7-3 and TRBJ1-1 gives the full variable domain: GAGVSQTPSNKVTEKGKYVELRCDPISGHTALYWYRQSLGQGPEFLIYFQGTGAADDSGLPNDRFFAVRPEGSVSTLKIQRTERGDSAVYLCASSLMSGGPTEAFFGQGTRLTVV.

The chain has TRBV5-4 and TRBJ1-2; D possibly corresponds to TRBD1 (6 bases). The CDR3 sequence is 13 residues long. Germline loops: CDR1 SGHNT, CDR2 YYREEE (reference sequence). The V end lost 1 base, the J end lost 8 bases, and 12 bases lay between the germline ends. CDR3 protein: CASSLTGMEGYTF. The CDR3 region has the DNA TGTGCCAGCAGCTTGACAGGGATGGAGGGCTACACCTTC.

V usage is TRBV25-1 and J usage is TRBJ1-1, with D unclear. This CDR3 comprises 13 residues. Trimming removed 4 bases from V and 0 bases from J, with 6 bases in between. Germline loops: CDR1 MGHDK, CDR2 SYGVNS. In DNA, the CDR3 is TGTGCCAGCAGTGCCCGGGTGAACACTGAAGCTTTCTTT. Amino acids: CASSARVNTEAFF.

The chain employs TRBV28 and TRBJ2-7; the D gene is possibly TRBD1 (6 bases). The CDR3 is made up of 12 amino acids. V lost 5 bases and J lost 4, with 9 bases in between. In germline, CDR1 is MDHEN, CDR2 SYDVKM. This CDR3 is CASSPGQYEQYF. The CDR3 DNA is TGTGCCAGCAGTCCCGGACAGTACGAGCAGTACTTC.

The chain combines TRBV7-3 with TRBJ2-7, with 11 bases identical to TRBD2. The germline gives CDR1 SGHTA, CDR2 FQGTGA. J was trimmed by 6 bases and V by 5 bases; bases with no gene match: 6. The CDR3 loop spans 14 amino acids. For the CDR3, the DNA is TGTGCCAGCAGCCCGACTGGACTAGCGGGCGAGCAGTACTTC. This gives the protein CASSPTGLAGEQYF.

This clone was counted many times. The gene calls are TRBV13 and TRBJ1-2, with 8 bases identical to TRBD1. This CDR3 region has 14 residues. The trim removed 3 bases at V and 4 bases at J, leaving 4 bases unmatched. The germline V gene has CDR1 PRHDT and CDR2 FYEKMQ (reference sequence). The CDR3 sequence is CASSFGQGTYGYTF. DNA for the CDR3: TGTGCCAGCAGCTTCGGACAGGGCACCTATGGCTACACCTTC.

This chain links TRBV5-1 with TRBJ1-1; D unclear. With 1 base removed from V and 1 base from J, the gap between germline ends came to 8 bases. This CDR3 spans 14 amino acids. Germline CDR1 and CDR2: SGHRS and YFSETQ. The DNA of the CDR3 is TGCGCCAGCAGCTTGCTTGTAGAGAACACTGAAGCTTTCTTT. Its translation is CASSLLVENTEAFF.

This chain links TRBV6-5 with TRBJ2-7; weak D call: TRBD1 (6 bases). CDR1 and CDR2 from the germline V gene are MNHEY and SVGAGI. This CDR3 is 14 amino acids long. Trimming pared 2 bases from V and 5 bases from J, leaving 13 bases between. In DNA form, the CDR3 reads TGTGCCAGCAGTTACGTGGGGGCGGACGACGAGCAGTACTTC. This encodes CASSYVGADDEQYF.

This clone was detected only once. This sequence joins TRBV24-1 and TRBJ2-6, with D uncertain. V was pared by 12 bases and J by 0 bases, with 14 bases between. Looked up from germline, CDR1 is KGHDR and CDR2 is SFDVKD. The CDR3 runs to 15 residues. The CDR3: CAPPRANSGANVLTF. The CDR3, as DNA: TGTGCCCCCCCCCGCGCAAACTCTGGGGCCAACGTCCTGACTTTC.

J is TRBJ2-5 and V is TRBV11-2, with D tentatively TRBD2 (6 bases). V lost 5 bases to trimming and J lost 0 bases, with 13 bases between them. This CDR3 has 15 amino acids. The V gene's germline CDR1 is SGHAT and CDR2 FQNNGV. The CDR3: CASSQGLTYQETQYF. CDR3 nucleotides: TGTGCCAGCAGCCAGGGACTTACGTACCAAGAGACCCAGTACTTC.

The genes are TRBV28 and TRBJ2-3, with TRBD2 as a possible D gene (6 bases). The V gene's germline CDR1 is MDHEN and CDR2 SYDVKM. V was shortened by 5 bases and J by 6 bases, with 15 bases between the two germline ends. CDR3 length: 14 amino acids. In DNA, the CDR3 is TGTGCCAGCAGTATCCGGTTAGCGGTCGATACGCAGTATTTT. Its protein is CASSIRLAVDTQYF.

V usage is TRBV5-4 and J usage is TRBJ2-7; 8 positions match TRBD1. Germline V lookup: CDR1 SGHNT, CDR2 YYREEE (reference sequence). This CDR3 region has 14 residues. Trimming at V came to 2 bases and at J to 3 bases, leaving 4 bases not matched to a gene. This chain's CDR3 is CASSFGQGNYEQYF. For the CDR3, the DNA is TGTGCCAGCAGCTTCGGACAGGGAAACTACGAGCAGTACTTC.

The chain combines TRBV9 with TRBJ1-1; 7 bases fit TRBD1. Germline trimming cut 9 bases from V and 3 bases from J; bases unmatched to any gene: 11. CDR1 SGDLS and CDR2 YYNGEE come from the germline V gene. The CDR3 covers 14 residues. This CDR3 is CATSQFQGDTEAFF. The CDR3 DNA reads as TGTGCCACCTCTCAATTTCAGGGGGACACTGAAGCTTTCTTT.

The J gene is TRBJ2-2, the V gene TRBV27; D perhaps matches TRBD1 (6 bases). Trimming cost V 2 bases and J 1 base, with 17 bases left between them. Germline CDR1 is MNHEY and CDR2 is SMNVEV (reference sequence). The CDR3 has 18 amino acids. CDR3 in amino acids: CASSLLFPGHQNTGELFF. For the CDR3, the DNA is TGTGCCAGCAGTTTACTCTTCCCGGGACACCAGAACACCGGGGAGCTGTTTTTT.